These 30 T cell receptor beta chains came from one sample sequenced in a study of T-cell reconstitution after alpha-beta-depleted transplantation in children. This sample's TCRbeta library carried unique molecular identifier barcodes. TCRdb ran MiXCR on the PCR reads and lists one entry per CDR3 protein. Of 600,000 to 800,000 distinct CDR3 sequences listed, approximately 14% are singletons. This material consisted of PBMCs, taken before TCRalphabeta/CD19-depleted stem cell transplant. The receptors were sampled from a girl aged 2-10 years with congenital amegakaryocytic thrombocytopenia, due to receive a stem cell transplant.

This clonotype was recorded at least ten times. This chain links TRBV12-3 or TRBV12-4 with TRBJ1-6; tentatively, D is TRBD1 (6 bases). This CDR3 spans 14 amino acids. V was clipped by 6 bases and J by 10 bases, with 16 bases between them. The CDR3 DNA follows: TGTGCCAGCAGCCAAAAACAGGGTTGGTCACCCCTCCACTTT. Translating gives CASSQKQGWSPLHF.

J is TRBJ2-3 and V is TRBV4-2; 12 nucleotides line up with TRBD2. The J segment lost 0 bases and the V segment lost 0 bases, leaving 4 bases of the junction unmatched. CDR1 and CDR2 (germline): LGHNA, YNFKEQ. CDR3 size: 18 residues. CDR3 coding DNA: TGTGCCAGCAGCCAAGATCTAGCGGGAGGGCCTAGCACAGATACGCAGTATTTT. This sequence encodes CASSQDLAGGPSTDTQYF.

This clonotype was detected only a few times. The chain links TRBV29-1 to TRBJ1-3; the D is unclear. CDR1 and CDR2 from the germline V gene are SQVTM and ANQGSEA. V shed 5 bases and J shed 1 base, with 9 bases lying between them. CDR3 length equals 13 residues. As DNA, the CDR3 is TGCAGCGTTCTTGCTGGTTCTGGAAACACCATATATTTT. Its translation is CSVLAGSGNTIYF. Filled out from reference TRBV29-1 and TRBJ1-3, the complete variable domain reads SAVISQKPSRDICQRGTSLTIQCQVDSQVTMMFWYRQQPGQSLTLIATANQGSEATYESGFVIDKFPISRPNLTFSTLTVSNMSPEDSSIYLCSVLAGSGNTIYFGEGSWLTVV.

The V gene is TRBV5-4, the J gene TRBJ2-1; D unclear. The germline CDR1 and CDR2 sequences are SGHNT and YYREEE (reference sequence). Trimming stripped 5 bases from V and 6 bases from J, with 15 bases between. CDR3 size: 14 residues. This CDR3 is CASSPTTLVNEQFF. The CDR3 DNA is TGTGCCAGCAGTCCCACGACCCTAGTCAATGAGCAGTTCTTC.

This clonotype was counted only a few times. The chain recombines TRBV20-1 with TRBJ1-2, with 12 bases lining up with TRBD1. The V gene's germline CDR1 is DFQATT and CDR2 SNEGSKA (reference sequence). This CDR3 has 16 residues. V lost 2 bases to trimming and J lost 8 bases; unmatched junction nucleotides: 12. DNA for the CDR3: TGCAGTGCTAGACCCGGGACAGGGGGCGCTTTCCTAGGCTACACCTTC. Its protein is CSARPGTGGAFLGYTF.

This chain joins TRBV6-5 and TRBJ2-7, with 7 bases matching TRBD2. This CDR3 comprises 17 residues. V trimming: 4 bases; J trimming: 3 bases; junction bases outside the gene matches: 15. Germline V CDR1 and CDR2: MNHEY, SVGAGI. The DNA of the CDR3 is TGTGCCAGCAGTTCCAGCGGGGAGCGGGGCGGGGTCTACGAGCAGTACTTC. Translating it yields CASSSSGERGGVYEQYF.

V gene TRBV20-1 combines with J gene TRBJ1-1; D may be TRBD1 (5 bases). Trimming stripped 6 bases from V and 6 bases from J, with 11 bases between. In germline, CDR1 is DFQATT, CDR2 SNEGSKA (reference sequence). This CDR3 has 11 amino acids. For the CDR3, the DNA is TGCAGTGCCCGCAGGGTCGCTGAAGCTTTCTTT. Its translation is CSARRVAEAFF.

This clonotype was detected only a few times. V gene TRBV2 combines with J gene TRBJ2-5, with TRBD2 identical over 8 bases. Germline CDR1 reads SNHLY; CDR2 reads FYNNEI. CDR3 length: 16 residues. V shed 5 bases, J shed 5 bases, and the junction held 13 bases outside the gene matches. The CDR3 DNA follows: TGTGCCAGCAGTTATACTAGCGGTACCGACTGGGAGACCCAGTACTTC. It translates to CASSYTSGTDWETQYF.

This clonotype was counted at least ten times. This chain's CDR3 is CASSQEGFASGRPRFF. The CDR3 DNA reads as TGTGCCAGCAGCCAAGAGGGCTTTGCTAGCGGGAGGCCAAGGTTCTTC. This chain uses TRBV4-2 with TRBJ2-1, with 11 positions matching TRBD2. The CDR3 sequence is 16 residues long. V trimming: 0 bases; J trimming: 15 bases; junction bases outside the gene matches: 13. Germline lookup yields CDR1 LGHNA and CDR2 YNFKEQ.

This clonotype was seen many times. V is TRBV20-1 and J is TRBJ2-7; possible D gene TRBD1, 6 bases. Per germline, CDR1 DFQATT and CDR2 SNEGSKA (reference sequence). V lost 5 bases, J lost 3 bases, and 17 bases lay in between. There are 14 residues in the CDR3. The CDR3 region is CSAVRTEKIYEQYF. The DNA of the CDR3 is TGCAGTGCTGTAAGGACAGAAAAAATCTACGAGCAGTACTTC.

The V call is TRBV25-1, the J call TRBJ2-5; D not resolved. V was cut by 5 bases and J by 0 bases, with 13 bases left in between. The length of the CDR3 is 15 residues. Germline V gene lookup returns CDR1 MGHDK and CDR2 SYGVNS. CDR3 sequence reads: CASSTLRSYQETQYF. The CDR3 coding sequence is TGTGCCAGCAGTACCCTCCGGTCGTACCAAGAGACCCAGTACTTC.

There are many counts of this clonotype. The chain links TRBV20-1 to TRBJ2-4; D is ambiguous. The CDR3 runs to 15 residues. V was clipped by 3 bases and J by 0 bases, with 12 bases between them. CDR1 and CDR2 (germline): DFQATT, SNEGSKA (reference sequence). CDR3 amino acids: CSARGGISAKNIQYF. The CDR3 DNA reads as TGCAGTGCTAGGGGTGGGATATCAGCCAAAAACATTCAGTACTTC.

This clonotype was counted many times. The chain is built from TRBV12-3 or TRBV12-4 and TRBJ2-7; no definite D call. The CDR3 has 13 residues. Trimming left V 1 base short and J 4 bases short, with 8 bases between. CDR3 sequence (DNA): TGTGCCAGCAGTTTAGAACTCCCTTACGAGCAGTACTTC. Protein sequence: CASSLELPYEQYF.

V usage is TRBV29-1 and J usage is TRBJ2-7; 10 nucleotides match TRBD2. CDR1 is SQVTM and CDR2 is ANQGSEA in the germline V gene. The length of the CDR3 is 15 residues. V trimming: 6 bases; J trimming: 0 bases; junction bases outside the gene matches: 8. The CDR3 sequence is CSVTPGLATSYEQYF. The CDR3 nucleotides read TGCAGCGTCACGCCGGGACTAGCGACCTCCTACGAGCAGTACTTC.

This clonotype has a handful of counts. The chain has TRBV12-3 or TRBV12-4 and TRBJ2-7; 16 nucleotides match TRBD2. This CDR3 is 20 amino acids long. V trimming: 1 base; J trimming: 0 bases; junction bases outside the gene matches: 9. Written as DNA, the CDR3 is TGTGCCAGCAGTTTAGGCCCTCCGGGACTAGCGGGAGGGAGCTCCTACGAGCAGTACTTC. Protein: CASSLGPPGLAGGSSYEQYF.

This chain joins TRBV7-9 and TRBJ2-5; D uncertain. Trimming left V 1 base short and J 3 bases short, with 15 bases between. CDR1 and CDR2 (germline): SEHNR, FQNEAQ (reference sequence). This CDR3 contains 16 residues. The CDR3 DNA sequence: TGTGCCAGCAGCTTAGGCAGTGGACGGACCGAAGAGACCCAGTACTTC. This encodes CASSLGSGRTEETQYF.

The rearrangement links TRBV3-1 to TRBJ1-2; possible D gene TRBD1, 6 bases. The V end lost 3 bases, the J end lost 3 bases, and 14 bases lay between the germline ends. The CDR3 length is 15 residues. Per the germline V gene, CDR1 is LGHDT and CDR2 is YNNKEL (reference sequence). CDR3 amino acids: CASSQSQGIYYGYTF. CDR3 sequence (DNA): TGTGCCAGCAGCCAGTCACAGGGAATATACTATGGCTACACCTTC.

This clonotype was seen more than once but under ten times. J is TRBJ2-7 and V is TRBV12-3 or TRBV12-4; D possibly corresponds to TRBD2 (6 bases). The CDR3 runs to 14 residues. V was clipped by 7 bases and J by 0 bases, with 13 bases between them. In DNA form, the CDR3 reads TGTGCCAGCACCGCCGGGAGAGGCTCCTACGAGCAGTACTTC. Protein: CASTAGRGSYEQYF.

The chain couples TRBV30 to TRBJ2-3; unclear D gene. CDR1 GTSNPN and CDR2 SVGIG come from the germline V gene (reference sequence). The CDR3 covers 13 residues. With 2 bases removed from V and 4 bases from J, the gap between germline ends came to 10 bases. DNA of the CDR3: TGTGCCTGGAGTCCGGCGAAGGCAGATACGCAGTATTTT. This translates into CAWSPAKADTQYF.

This clonotype came up many times. This sequence joins TRBV7-6 and TRBJ2-3; possibly TRBD2 for D (5 bases). The CDR3 totals 15 residues. V shed 0 bases and J shed 0 bases, with 7 bases lying between them. Germline-derived CDR1 and CDR2 are SGHVS and FNYEAQ. As DNA, the CDR3 is TGTGCCAGCAGCTTAGCCGGGGAAAGCACAGATACGCAGTATTTT. It specifies CASSLAGESTDTQYF. Complete variable domain (other parts from reference TRBV7-6 and TRBJ2-3): GAGVSQSPRYKVTKRGQDVALRCDPISGHVSLYWYRQALGQGPEFLTYFNYEAQQDKSGLPNDRFSAERPEGSISTLTIQRTEQRDSAMYRCASSLAGESTDTQYFGPGTRLTVL.

This clonotype has ten or more counts. This chain connects TRBV20-1 to TRBJ2-1, with D hard to call. The germline CDR1 and CDR2 sequences are DFQATT and SNEGSKA (reference sequence). CDR3 length equals 16 residues. The ends were cut back, 1 base at V and 6 bases at J, with 19 bases in the middle. The CDR3 nucleotides are TGCAGTGCTAGAGGCCCGCCCTTGACCGAGCGCAATGAGCAGTTCTTC. This encodes CSARGPPLTERNEQFF.

This clonotype has at least ten counts. J is TRBJ2-1 and V is TRBV20-1; D possibly matches TRBD1 or TRBD2 (6 bases each). V was cut by 1 base and J by 4 bases, with 20 bases left in between. This CDR3 has 17 amino acids. Germline V gene lookup returns CDR1 DFQATT and CDR2 SNEGSKA (reference sequence). The CDR3: CSARVGEAGVLYNEQFF. The DNA for the CDR3 is TGCAGTGCTAGAGTCGGGGAGGCAGGGGTTTTATACAATGAGCAGTTCTTC.

This clonotype was picked up many times. V gene TRBV5-1 combines with J gene TRBJ1-6; 8 bases map to TRBD1. Germline CDR1 reads SGHRS; CDR2 reads YFSETQ. The V and J ends lost 0 bases and 12 bases, in that order; junction bases with no gene match: 8. The CDR3 is 15 amino acids. The CDR3 DNA is TGCGCCAGCAGCTTGGTTGGGACAGGATATCGACCCCTCCACTTT. Amino acids: CASSLVGTGYRPLHF.

Regarding this clonotype: The junction does not match germline at one end; this may be a read error. The V gene is TRBV20-1, the J gene TRBJ1-5; TRBD1 matches 11 bases. The CDR3 sequence is 14 residues long. Germline V gives CDR1 DFQATT, CDR2 SNEGSKA (reference sequence). The CDR3 region is CSAKGQGVGQPQPF. CDR3 DNA: TGCAGTGCTAAGGGACAGGGGGTAGGGCAGCCCCAGCCTTTT.

This clonotype has ten or more counts. The CDR3 is CASSFVGHTREQYF. DNA for the CDR3: TGCGCCAGCAGCTTCGTGGGACATACTAGGGAGCAGTACTTC. The chain is built from TRBV5-1 and TRBJ2-7; weak D call: TRBD1 (6 bases). V lost 2 bases and J 7 bases, leaving 16 bases between the germline ends. The V gene's germline CDR1 is SGHRS and CDR2 YFSETQ. This CDR3 is built from 14 residues.

This clonotype was observed at least ten times. The chain couples TRBV5-1 to TRBJ2-5; no firm D call. V was trimmed by 0 bases and J by 2 bases, leaving 8 bases between them. This CDR3 is built from 14 residues. Germline-derived CDR1 and CDR2 are SGHRS and YFSETQ. CDR3 residues: CASSLEGQQETQYF. The CDR3 DNA is TGCGCCAGCAGCTTGGAAGGCCAGCAAGAGACCCAGTACTTC. The full variable domain, completed using reference TRBV5-1 and TRBJ2-5, is KAGVTQTPRYLIKTRGQQVTLSCSPISGHRSVSWYQQTPGQGLQFLFEYFSETQRNKGNFPGRFSGRQFSNSRSEMNVSTLELGDSALYLCASSLEGQQETQYFGPGTRLLVL.

This clonotype was seen ten or more times. The chain employs TRBV20-1 and TRBJ1-3; D is uncertain. Trimming pared 0 bases from V and 7 bases from J, leaving 10 bases between. This CDR3 is built from 13 residues. Germline CDR1 is DFQATT and CDR2 is SNEGSKA (reference sequence). The CDR3 protein is CSARDLDGNTIYF. The CDR3 nucleotides are TGCAGTGCTAGAGATCTGGACGGCAACACCATATATTTT.

This chain uses TRBV21-1 with TRBJ1-2; the D segment call TRBD1 is taken from the table without a DNA check. TRBV21-1 is recorded as a pseudogene. The CDR3 is 13 amino acids. CDR3 in DNA: TGTGCCAGCAGCAAATTTAAGACAGATGGCTACACCTTC. It codes for CASSKFKTDGYTF.

This sequence joins TRBV24-1 and TRBJ2-7, with a tentative D call TRBD2 (5 bases). Between the trimmed V and J ends, which lost 7 bases and 0 bases, there was a span of 9 bases. The CDR3 has 13 amino acids. Germline CDR1 KGHDR, CDR2 SFDVKD. In DNA, the CDR3 is TGTGCCACCAGCGCCGGGAACTCCTACGAGCAGTACTTC. Translating gives CATSAGNSYEQYF.

Worth noting for this clonotype: Since the CDR3 does not end with the conserved phenylalanine or tryptophan, this likely comes from a read error. The rearrangement uses TRBV6-1 and TRBJ2-7; maybe TRBD2 (6 bases). This CDR3 region has 13 residues. CDR1 is MNHNS and CDR2 is SASEGT in the germline V gene. Trimming left V 8 bases short and J 0 bases short, with 11 bases between. The CDR3 loop is CASVGSGSYEQYL. CDR3 in DNA: TGTGCCAGCGTGGGTAGCGGCTCCTACGAGCAGTACCTC.